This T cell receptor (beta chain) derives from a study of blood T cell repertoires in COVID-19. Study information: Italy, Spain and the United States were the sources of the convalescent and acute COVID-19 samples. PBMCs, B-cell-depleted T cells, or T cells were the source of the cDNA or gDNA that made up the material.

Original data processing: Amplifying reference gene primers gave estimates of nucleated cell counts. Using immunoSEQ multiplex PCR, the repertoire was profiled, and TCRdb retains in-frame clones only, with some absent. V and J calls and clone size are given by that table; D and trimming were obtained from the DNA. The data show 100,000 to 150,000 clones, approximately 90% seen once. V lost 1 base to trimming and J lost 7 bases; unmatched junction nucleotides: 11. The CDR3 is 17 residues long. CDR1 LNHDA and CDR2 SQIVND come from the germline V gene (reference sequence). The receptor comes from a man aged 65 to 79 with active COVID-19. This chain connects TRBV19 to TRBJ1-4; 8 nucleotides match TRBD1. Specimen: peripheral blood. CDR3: CASSIGVPGGIGEKLFF. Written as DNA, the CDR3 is TGTGCCAGTAGTATAGGGGTGCCAGGGGGCATCGGTGAAAAACTGTTTTTT.